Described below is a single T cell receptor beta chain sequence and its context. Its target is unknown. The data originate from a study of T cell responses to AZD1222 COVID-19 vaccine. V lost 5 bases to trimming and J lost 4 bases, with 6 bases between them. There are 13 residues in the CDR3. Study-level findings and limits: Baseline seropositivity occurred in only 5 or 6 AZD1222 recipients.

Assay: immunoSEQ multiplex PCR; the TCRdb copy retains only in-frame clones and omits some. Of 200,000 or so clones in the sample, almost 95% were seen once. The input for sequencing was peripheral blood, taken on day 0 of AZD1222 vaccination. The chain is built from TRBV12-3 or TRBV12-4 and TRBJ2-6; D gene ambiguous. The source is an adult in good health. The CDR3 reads CASSPVGANVLTF. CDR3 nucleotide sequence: TGTGCCAGCAGTCCCGTGGGGGCCAACGTCCTGACTTTC.